Listed below are T cell receptor beta chains from one sample, sequenced in a study of T cells in Graves' hyperthyroidism and ophthalmopathy. A single record per CDR3 protein comes from TCRdb applying MiXCR to the multiplex PCR reads. The sample records hundreds of thousands of distinct CDR3 sequences, about 24% being singletons. What was sequenced was blood. The origin of the receptors is a woman aged 30 to 39 with Graves' ophthalmopathy. Each CDR3 is given with its conserved first and last residue. D genes are given only for firm matches. Size is stated for part of the rows, as once, few or many counts, or as a class when the clone is expanded.

j_call clone_size cdr3_length d_call v_call cdr3_nt cdr3_aa
TRBJ1-2 few 11 . TRBV20-1 TGCAGTGCCGACACAGGGCTAGGCTACACCTTC CSADTGLGYTF
TRBJ2-2 . 15 . TRBV4-1 TGCGCCAGCAGCCAAGCTGGGCAGAACACCGGGGAGCTGTTTTTT CASSQAGQNTGELFF
TRBJ1-3 . 18 TRBD1 TRBV15 TGTGCCACCAGCAGAGACCTAGGACAGGGGGCGATCGGAAACACCATATATTTT CATSRDLGQGAIGNTIYF
TRBJ2-7 . 15 . TRBV27 TGTGCCAGCAGTTCTCCAGCTCGGCAACTCTACGAGCAGTACTTC CASSSPARQLYEQYF
TRBJ2-7 few 14 . TRBV6-1 TGTGCCAGCAGTGAATCGGCAGGGTTGGGGGAGCAGTACTTC CASSESAGLGEQYF
TRBJ2-1 many 12 . TRBV2 TGTGCCAGCAGGCCGCAGGGCTATGAGCAGTTCTTC CASRPQGYEQFF
TRBJ2-2 many 15 TRBD2 TRBV20-1 TGCAGTGCTAGAGAACTAGCGACGAACACCGGGGAGCTGTTTTTT CSARELATNTGELFF
TRBJ1-1 many 13 . TRBV7-2 TGTGCCAGCAGCCCCCTTCGGTTTACTGAAGCTTTCTTT CASSPLRFTEAFF
TRBJ2-7 . 14 . TRBV12-3/TRBV12-4 TGTGCCAGCAGTTTAGCGGGTTCGGTTTACGAGCAGTACTTC CASSLAGSVYEQYF
TRBJ1-1 many 13 . TRBV25-1 TGTGCCAGCAGTGTCTGGGCGGACACTGAAGCTTTCTTT CASSVWADTEAFF
TRBJ2-5 many 14 . TRBV28 TGTGCCAGCAGTTTGGTTGGCCAGCTTGAGACCCAGTACTTC CASSLVGQLETQYF
TRBJ1-2 many 13 . TRBV2 TGTGCCAGCAGTGAAGCGCTTCCGCGTGGCTACACCTTC CASSEALPRGYTF
TRBJ2-7 few 15 . TRBV18 TGTGCCAGCTCACCAGGCGTCCCCGAGATCTACGAGCAGTACTTC CASSPGVPEIYEQYF
TRBJ1-5 many 13 . TRBV6-5 TGTGCCAGCAACGGACAGCGTAATCAGCCCCAGCATTTT CASNGQRNQPQHF
TRBJ1-5 many 14 . TRBV18 TGTGCCAGCTCACCGGCACCCCGCAATCAGCCCCAGCATTTT CASSPAPRNQPQHF
TRBJ2-2 many 17 TRBD1 TRBV7-3 TGTGCCAGCAGCCTTCAAGGGGGGACAGGGGCCACCGGGGAGCTGTTTTTT CASSLQGGTGATGELFF
TRBJ1-2 few 16 TRBD1 TRBV6-1 TGTGCCAGCAGTACGGCATTTCGACAGGGGGCCTATGGCTACACCTTC CASSTAFRQGAYGYTF
TRBJ1-2 many 14 . TRBV6-2/TRBV6-3 TGTGCCAGCAGCCCGCGGGAGGATAACTATGGCTACACCTTC CASSPREDNYGYTF
TRBJ2-5 . 15 TRBD2 TRBV29-1 TGCAGCGTTGTGGAAGGACTAGCGGGAGGAGAGACCCAGTACTTC CSVVEGLAGGETQYF
TRBJ2-2 . 15 TRBD2 TRBV20-1 TGCAGTGCTAGACGCGGGGGACCTAACACCGGGGAGCTGTTTTTT CSARRGGPNTGELFF
TRBJ1-3 many 16 . TRBV5-5 TGTGCCAGCAGCTTGTCCCCCCCCAGGCCTGGAAACACCATATATTTT CASSLSPPRPGNTIYF
TRBJ1-2 many 12 . TRBV28 TGTGCCAGCAGTTTACGGACCGATGGCTACACCTTC CASSLRTDGYTF
TRBJ1-2 many 11 TRBD1 TRBV29-1 TGCAGCGTACTGGACAGGGGGGGCTACACCTTC CSVLDRGGYTF
TRBJ1-1 . 15 . TRBV7-3 TGTGCCATCAGCGACCGGGGGGGCGCGACCACTGAAGCTTTCTTT CAISDRGGATTEAFF
TRBJ1-5 many 13 . TRBV2 TGTGCCAGCAGTAGACAGCACAATCAGCCCCAGCATTTT CASSRQHNQPQHF
TRBJ2-7 . 18 . TRBV28 TGTGCCAGCACCGTTAGCCGAAGACTAGTGAAAGGTGGCTACGAGCAGTACTTC CASTVSRRLVKGGYEQYF
TRBJ1-5 . 14 . TRBV6-2/TRBV6-3 TGTGCCAGCACTAACACGGCTGGGGCTCAGCCCCAGCATTTT CASTNTAGAQPQHF
TRBJ2-7 many 14 TRBD1 TRBV27 TGTGCCAGCAGCACAGGACAGGGTCTCTACGAGCAGTACTTC CASSTGQGLYEQYF
TRBJ1-3 many 17 . TRBV6-4 TGTGCCAGCAGTCCTCAGGACAGACCCAGCTCTGGAAACACCATATATTTT CASSPQDRPSSGNTIYF
TRBJ1-1 . 16 TRBD1 TRBV28 TGTGCCAGCAGGCCCACCTTGGGACAGGGCCACACTGAAGCTTTCTTT CASRPTLGQGHTEAFF
TRBJ1-5 . 16 . TRBV2 TGTGCCAGCAGTCCCCTGACAGTTCGTGGGGATCAGCCCCAGCATTTT CASSPLTVRGDQPQHF
TRBJ2-3 . 13 TRBD1 TRBV6-5 TGTGCCAGCAGTTACCGCAGGGGGGATACGCAGTATTTT CASSYRRGDTQYF
TRBJ2-5 many 12 . TRBV20-1 TGCAGTGCCCAACGGGGGTCAGAGACCCAGTACTTC CSAQRGSETQYF
TRBJ2-5 many 13 . TRBV2 TGTGCCAGCAGAGAGGGGGGCCAAGAGACCCAGTACTTC CASREGGQETQYF
TRBJ2-7 few 16 TRBD2 TRBV4-1 TGCGCCAGCAGCCAAGGGGGACTAGCGGGTCCCTACGAGCAGTACTTC CASSQGGLAGPYEQYF
TRBJ2-2 many 13 . TRBV6-5 TGTGCCAGCAGTTGGACGGCCACCGGGGAGCTGTTTTTT CASSWTATGELFF
TRBJ1-1 . 15 . TRBV6-1 TGTGCCAGCAGTCTTTTCCACGGAGGGGGCACTGAAGCTTTCTTT CASSLFHGGGTEAFF
TRBJ2-5 many 13 . TRBV6-1 TGTGCCAGCAGTGCAGGGATCCAAGAGACCCAGTACTTC CASSAGIQETQYF
TRBJ2-7 many 15 TRBD1 TRBV4-1 TGCGCCAGCAGCCAAGGCGAGGGACAGGGCTACGAGCAGTACTTC CASSQGEGQGYEQYF
TRBJ1-1 many 12 . TRBV20-1 TGCAGACTGGGACTGTGGAACACTGAAGCTTTCTTT CRLGLWNTEAFF
TRBJ1-1 few 14 . TRBV6-1 TGTGCCAGCAGGAGGAGGGATTTGAACACTGAAGCTTTCTTT CASRRRDLNTEAFF
TRBJ2-7 many 15 . TRBV28 TGTGCCAGCAGTTTGGCGGCCCCGGCAGGCTACGAGCAGTACTTC CASSLAAPAGYEQYF
TRBJ2-6 many 14 . TRBV10-3 TGTGCCATCAGAGCCGGGCGGGGGGCCAACGTCCTGACTTTC CAIRAGRGANVLTF
TRBJ2-5 . 16 TRBD2 TRBV12-3/TRBV12-4 TGTGCCAGCAACGCGGTGGGCGGGGGGGCCGCGGCGACCCAGTACTTC CASNAVGGGAAATQYF
TRBJ2-5 . 14 TRBD1 TRBV2 TGTGCCAGCAACAGGGGGGCGGGGAAAGAGACCCAGTACTTC CASNRGAGKETQYF
TRBJ1-1 many 14 . TRBV29-1 TGCAGCGTTGCTCCGCCGGCAATGAACACTGAAGCTTTCTTT CSVAPPAMNTEAFF
TRBJ1-1 . 14 . TRBV12-3/TRBV12-4 TGTGCCAGCAGTCTCTACCAAGTAAACACTGAAGCTTTCTTT CASSLYQVNTEAFF
TRBJ1-6 many 12 . TRBV2 TGTGCCAGCAGTAGTGACAGTTCACCCCTCCACTTT CASSSDSSPLHF
TRBJ2-7 . 15 . TRBV19 TGTGCCAGTAGTGTCGGGCTAGGCTGGGTCTACGAGCAGTACTTC CASSVGLGWVYEQYF
TRBJ1-5 few 15 . TRBV2 TGTGCCAGCGGTGGACAGACAACCGGCAATCAGCCCCAGCATTTT CASGGQTTGNQPQHF
TRBJ1-3 many 14 . TRBV12-3/TRBV12-4 TGTGCCAGCAGCTACACTACCTCTGGAAACACCATATATTTT CASSYTTSGNTIYF
TRBJ2-7 . 15 TRBD2 TRBV7-9 TGTGCCAGCAGCACACTAGCGGGGGCCTCCTACGAGCAGTACTTC CASSTLAGASYEQYF
TRBJ1-2 . 13 . TRBV2 TGTGCCAGCCAAAAGGGGCCCAACTATGGCTACACCTTC CASQKGPNYGYTF